The clone carrying this TCR beta chain was seen a handful of times. No antigen is known for it. TCRdb called the 5' RACE reads again in MiXCR, with one record for every CDR3 protein. The data contain about 180,000 distinct CDR3 sequences, approximately 17% of them singletons. The source of the sample is a study of T-cell memory formation after mild COVID-19. About the study: TCR clustering was largely donor specific.

CDR1 and CDR2 from the germline V gene are DFQATT and SNEGSKA (reference sequence). Trimming removed 4 bases at V and 9 bases at J, with 21 bases between. The CDR3 length is 14 residues. Study-level points and caveats: Contracting clones from day 15 to 85 had balanced CD4/CD8; later expanders favoured CD4+.

This chain uses TRBV20-1 with TRBJ2-5; D could derive from TRBD1 or TRBD2 (5 bases each). The TCR sequence derives from a young man who had mild COVID-19 (a few samples of this study predate the infection). Cell type and time point are not known. What was sequenced was PBMCs or a T cell subset sorted from them (not recorded which). This CDR3 is CSAKARGAVWAQYF. The CDR3 DNA follows: TGCAGTGCTAAAGCCCGGGGCGCGGTATGGGCCCAGTACTTC.